This record covers a single T cell receptor (beta chain). The antigen is not known. Within the sample, other DNA sequences also encode this same CDR3. PCR amplification relied on 60 Vbeta primers (plus 13 Jbeta primers). Sequencing was performed with immunoSEQ multiplex PCR; in TCRdb, only in-frame clones are kept and a portion is missing. The table has around 150,000 clones, around four fifths seen once. CDR1 SEHNR and CDR2 FQNEAQ come from the germline V gene (reference sequence). V was cut by 5 bases and J by 1 base, with 9 bases left in between. This CDR3 is 13 amino acids long. This record comes from a study of cytomegalovirus exposure and HLA in healthy donors. Notes on the study in general: Across HLA loci, a later analysis found differing TCR association rates, with DRB1 most and HLA-C fewest. A later analysis associated under 20,000 TCR beta sequences with HLA alleles at a 0.05 false discovery rate.

Sequencing input: PBMCs. This receptor was identified in a young man in good health and CMV-seronegative. This chain connects TRBV7-9 to TRBJ2-7; maybe TRBD1 (6 bases). Written as DNA, the CDR3 is TGTGCCAGCAGCCGTACAGGGTCCTACGAGCAGTACTTC. This codes for CASSRTGSYEQYF. The complete variable domain, with remaining parts taken from reference TRBV7-9 and TRBJ2-7, reads DTGVSQNPRHKITKRGQNVTFRCDPISEHNRLYWYRQTLGQGPEFLTYFQNEAQLEKSRLLSDRFSAERPKGSFSTLEIQRTEQGDSAMYLCASSRTGSYEQYFGPGTRLTVT.